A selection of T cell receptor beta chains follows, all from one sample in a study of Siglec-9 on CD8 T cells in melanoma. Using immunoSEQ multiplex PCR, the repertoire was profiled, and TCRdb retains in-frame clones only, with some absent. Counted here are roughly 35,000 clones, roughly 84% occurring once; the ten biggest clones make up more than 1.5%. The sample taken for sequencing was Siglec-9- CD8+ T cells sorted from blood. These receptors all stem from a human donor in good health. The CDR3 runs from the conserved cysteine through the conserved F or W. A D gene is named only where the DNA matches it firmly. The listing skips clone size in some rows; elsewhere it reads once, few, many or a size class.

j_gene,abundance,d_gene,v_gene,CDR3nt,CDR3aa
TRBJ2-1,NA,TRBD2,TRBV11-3,TGTGCCAGCAGCGGCCGGGACTACTACAATGAGCAGTTCTTC,CASSGRDYYNEQFF
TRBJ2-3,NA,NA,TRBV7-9,TGTGCCAGCAGCTTTCGGGGGGCCAGCCCAACAGATACGCAGTATTTT,CASSFRGASPTDTQYF
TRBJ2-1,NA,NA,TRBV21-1,TGTGCCAGCAGCAAAGCGTTTTGGGTCGGCAACTACAATGAGCAGTTCTTC,CASSKAFWVGNYNEQFF
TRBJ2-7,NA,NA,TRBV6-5,TGTGCCAGCAGTGTCGGACTCGCTCAGTTCTACGAGCAGTACTTC,CASSVGLAQFYEQYF
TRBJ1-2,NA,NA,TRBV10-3,TGTGCCATCAGTGAGTCCGTGACGGTAAACTATGGCTACACCTTC,CAISESVTVNYGYTF
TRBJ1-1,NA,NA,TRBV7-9,TGTGCCAGCACCCCCCGTCCCCTGGGCACTGAAGCTTTCTTT,CASTPRPLGTEAFF
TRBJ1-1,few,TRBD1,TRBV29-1,TGCAGCGTTGCTGGGACAGGAAATTATGAAGCTTTCTTT,CSVAGTGNYEAFF
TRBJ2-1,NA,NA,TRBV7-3,TGTGCCAGCAGCTTAAACTCCGCAGGTATCGATGAGCAGTTCTTC,CASSLNSAGIDEQFF
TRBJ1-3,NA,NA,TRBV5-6,TGTGCCAGCAGCTTGCAGGCAGCCTCTGGAAACACCATATATTTT,CASSLQAASGNTIYF
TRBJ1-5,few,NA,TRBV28,TGTGCCAGCCGCAGGGGTTTCGGGTATCAGCCCCAGCATTTT,CASRRGFGYQPQHF
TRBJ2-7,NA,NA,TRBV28,TGTGCCAGCAAAGAGGGTTTAGGCGAGCAGTACTTC,CASKEGLGEQYF
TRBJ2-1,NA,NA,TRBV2,TGTGCCAGCAGACCCGGGAACACCAACCCTGCGTTCTTC,CASRPGNTNPAFF
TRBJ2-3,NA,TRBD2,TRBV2,TGTGCCATCGGACGCACTAGCGGGAGGACAGATACGCAGTATTTT,CAIGRTSGRTDTQYF
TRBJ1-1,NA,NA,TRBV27,TGTGCCAGCCAACAGGGTAACACTGAAGCTTTCTTT,CASQQGNTEAFF
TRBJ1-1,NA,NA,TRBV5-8,TGTGCCAGCAGCCCCGTTGAGAACACTGAGGCTTTCTTT,CASSPVENTEAFF
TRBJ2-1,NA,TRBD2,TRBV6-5,TGTGCCAGCAGTTCGACTAGCGGGGGTGAGCAGTTCTTC,CASSSTSGGEQFF
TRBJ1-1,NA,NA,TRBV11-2,TGTGCCAGCAGCTACCTCCGGGGAGCTGAAGCTTTCTTT,CASSYLRGAEAFF
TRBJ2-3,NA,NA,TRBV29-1,TGCAGCGTCCTTCGGGCGGGACAAGGCACAGATACGCAGTATTTT,CSVLRAGQGTDTQYF
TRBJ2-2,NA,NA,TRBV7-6,TGTGCCAGCAGCTCTATCGAGGGGGAGCTGTTTTTT,CASSSIEGELFF
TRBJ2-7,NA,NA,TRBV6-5,TGTGCCAGCAGTTTACGGGGGCCCTACGAGCAGTACTTC,CASSLRGPYEQYF
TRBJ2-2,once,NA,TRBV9,TGTGCCAGCAGCGTAGAGGGACGGGCGAACACCGGGGAGCTGTTTTTT,CASSVEGRANTGELFF
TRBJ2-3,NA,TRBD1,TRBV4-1,TGCGCCAGCAGCCCCGACAGGGGTCCACCAGATACGCAGTATTTT,CASSPDRGPPDTQYF
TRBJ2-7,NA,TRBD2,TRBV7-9,TGTGCCAGCAGTTCCGGCCTAGCGGGCGCCTACGAGCAGTACTTC,CASSSGLAGAYEQYF
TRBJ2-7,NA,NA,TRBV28,TGTGCCAGCAGTTTATTAGGATCCCGGGCCCATACTTTC,CASSLLGSRAHTF
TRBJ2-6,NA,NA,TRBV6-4,TGTGCCAGCAGTGACTCAAGCTCTGGGGCCAACGTCCTGACTTTC,CASSDSSSGANVLTF
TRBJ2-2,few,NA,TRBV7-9,TGTGCCAGCAGCTTAGGGACACCCGGGGAGCTGTTTTTT,CASSLGTPGELFF
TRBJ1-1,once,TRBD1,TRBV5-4,TGTGCCAGCAGCTTGACAGGGGCCACTGAAGCTTTCTTT,CASSLTGATEAFF
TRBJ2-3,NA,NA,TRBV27,TGTGCCAGCAGTCCCGGACTGGGTTTGTTTGATACGCAGTATTTT,CASSPGLGLFDTQYF
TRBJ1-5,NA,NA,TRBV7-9,TGTGCCAGCAGCCGGGGTAGCAATCAGCCCCAGCATTTT,CASSRGSNQPQHF
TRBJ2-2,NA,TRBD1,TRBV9,TGTGCCAGCAAAAAGGACAGGGACACCGGGGAGCTGTTTTTT,CASKKDRDTGELFF
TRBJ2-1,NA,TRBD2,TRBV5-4,TGTGCCAGCAGCTTGGAGCTAGCGGGGGGGAATGAGCAGTTCTTC,CASSLELAGGNEQFF
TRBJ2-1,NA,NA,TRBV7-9,TGTGCCAGCAGCCCCACTTTGGGCAATGAGCAGTTCTTC,CASSPTLGNEQFF
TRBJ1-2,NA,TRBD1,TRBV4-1,TGCGCCAGCAGCCAAGTTTCCCCCCCAGGGGGAGATGGCTACACCTTC,CASSQVSPPGGDGYTF
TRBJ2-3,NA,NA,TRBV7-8,TGTGCCAGCAGCGGAGGGGAGGAGGGCACAGATACGCAGTATTTT,CASSGGEEGTDTQYF
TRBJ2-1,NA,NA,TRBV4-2,TGTGCCAGCAGCCATTTCGACAATGAGCAGTTCTTC,CASSHFDNEQFF
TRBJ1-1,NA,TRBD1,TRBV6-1,TGCTTCCCTTGGACAGGGGAGGCGGACACTGAAGCTTTCTTT,CFPWTGEADTEAFF
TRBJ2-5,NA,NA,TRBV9,TGTGCCAGCAGCGTAGAGCTGGGGGGAGAGACCCAGTACTTC,CASSVELGGETQYF
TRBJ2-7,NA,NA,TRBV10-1,TGCGCCAGCAGAACAGGGCCCCTCTCCTACGAGCAGTACTTC,CASRTGPLSYEQYF
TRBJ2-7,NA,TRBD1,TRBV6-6,TGTGCCAGCAGTTACTCGACAGGGGGCTCCTACGAGCAGTACTTC,CASSYSTGGSYEQYF
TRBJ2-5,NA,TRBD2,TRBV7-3,TGTGCCAGCAGCTTAACGGGGGGGATCCAAGAGACCCAGTACTTC,CASSLTGGIQETQYF
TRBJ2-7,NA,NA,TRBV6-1,TGTGCCAGCAGTGATGCCAACAATTACTACGAGCAGTACTTC,CASSDANNYYEQYF
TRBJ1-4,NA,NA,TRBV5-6,TGTGCCAGCAGCTTGGAGGGAACTAATGAAAAACTGTTTTTT,CASSLEGTNEKLFF
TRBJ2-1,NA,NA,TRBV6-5,TGTGCCACCCGACAGGTTCCTGCAGATGAGCAGTTCTTC,CATRQVPADEQFF
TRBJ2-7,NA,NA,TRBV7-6,TGTGCCAGCAGCTACGGGGTTCAGGCCTACGAGCAGTACTTC,CASSYGVQAYEQYF
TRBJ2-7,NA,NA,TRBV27,TGTGCCAGCAGTCCGCGGGTTAAGGGGGTCGAGCAGTACTTC,CASSPRVKGVEQYF
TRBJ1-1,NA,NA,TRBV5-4,TGTGCCAGCAGCTCCGGGGCTGGGAACACTGAAGCTTTCTTT,CASSSGAGNTEAFF